This is a list of T cell receptor beta chains from one sample in a study of blood T cell repertoires in COVID-19. TCRdb's table, derived via immunoSEQ multiplex PCR, lists solely in-frame clones and lacks some. This table has about 290,000 clones, approximately 90% appearing once. The specimen sequenced was peripheral blood. The receptors originated from a man in his forties with acute or convalescent COVID-19. CDR3s include the opening cysteine and the closing phenylalanine or tryptophan. Fields, in order: D gene, clone size, V gene, J gene, CDR3 DNA, CDR3 protein. D genes are given only for firm matches. Clone size appears in some rows only: once, few, many, or a class for an expanded clone.

>TRBD1|.|TRBV6-5|TRBJ2-2
TGTGCCAGCAGGTCCGGGACAGTTAACACCGGGGAGCTGTTTTTT
CASRSGTVNTGELFF
>.|.|TRBV7-9|TRBJ1-1
TGTGCCAGCAGCTTAACGACAGTGAACACTGAAGCTTTCTTT
CASSLTTVNTEAFF
>TRBD1|.|TRBV11-2|TRBJ2-3
TGTGCCAGCAGCACGGGGACAGGGACAGATACGCAGTATTTT
CASSTGTGTDTQYF
>.|few|TRBV5-1|TRBJ1-2
TGCGCCAGCAGCTTGTTCGAGCTCATCGGCTATGGCTACACCTTC
CASSLFELIGYGYTF
>TRBD1|.|TRBV5-1|TRBJ1-6
TGCGCCAGCAGCTTACAGGGGGGGGTATCACCCCTCCACTTT
CASSLQGGVSPLHF
>.|.|TRBV19|TRBJ2-2
TGTGCCAGTAGTTGGACTACCGCAAGCGGGGAGCTGTTTTTT
CASSWTTASGELFF
>TRBD1|.|TRBV5-1|TRBJ2-3
TGCGCCAGCAGCCCGGGACAGGGGTTTCATGGAGATACGCAGTATTTT
CASSPGQGFHGDTQYF
>TRBD1|once|TRBV2|TRBJ1-6
TGTGCCAGCACCAGCCAGGGGGGAGGTTCACCCCTCCACTTT
CASTSQGGGSPLHF
>TRBD1|.|TRBV5-1|TRBJ1-1
TGCGCCAGCAGCTTGATGGGACAGGGAGATACTGAAGCTTTCTTT
CASSLMGQGDTEAFF
>.|.|TRBV18|TRBJ2-6
TGTGCCAGCTCACCGTCGTCTGGGGCCAACGTCCTGACTTTC
CASSPSSGANVLTF
>.|.|TRBV12-3/TRBV12-4|TRBJ1-5
TGTGCCAGCAGTTTATCAGGGGATCAGCCCCAGCATTTT
CASSLSGDQPQHF
>TRBD1|.|TRBV28|TRBJ1-1
TGTGCCAGCAGGGATTATTACAGGGTAGGGGGCAACACTGAAGCTTTCTTT
CASRDYYRVGGNTEAFF
>TRBD1|.|TRBV18|TRBJ1-6
TGTGCCAGCTCTCCCGGGACAGGGAGGGATTCACCCCTCCACTTT
CASSPGTGRDSPLHF
>.|.|TRBV5-6|TRBJ2-2
TGTGCCAGCAGCTTAAGAGGGATGGGGACCGGGGAGCTGTTTTTT
CASSLRGMGTGELFF
>.|.|TRBV5-1|TRBJ1-5
TGCGCCAGCAGCCGTGGGTCGAGCGAAGGCGAGCCCCAGCATTTT
CASSRGSSEGEPQHF
>.|.|TRBV11-1|TRBJ2-2
TGTGCCAGCAGTCGGAGTGCCGGGGAGCTGTTTTTT
CASSRSAGELFF
>TRBD1|.|TRBV5-1|TRBJ1-1
TGCGCCAGCAGCATTACGGGACAGGGGGACACTGAAGCTTTCTTT
CASSITGQGDTEAFF
>.|.|TRBV5-8|TRBJ2-2
TGTGCCAGCAGCTTGTTCTGGTGGACTGGCTACTACACCGGGGAGCTGTTTTTT
CASSLFWWTGYYTGELFF
>TRBD2|.|TRBV20-1|TRBJ2-3
TGCAGTGCTAGTCCGGCGGGGGGAGCAGATACGCAGTATTTT
CSASPAGGADTQYF
>.|.|TRBV6-4|TRBJ2-2
TGTGCCAGCAGTGAGGGCATCAACACCGGGGAGCTGTTTTTT
CASSEGINTGELFF
>TRBD1|.|TRBV27|TRBJ2-1
TGTGCCAGCAGACCTTGGGGACAGAGTCTTTCCTACAATGAGCAGTTCTTC
CASRPWGQSLSYNEQFF
>.|.|TRBV3-1/TRBV3-2|TRBJ2-3
TGTGCCAGCAGCCAAGTCACCCCCCGAGAAACAGATACGCAGTATTTT
CASSQVTPRETDTQYF
>.|.|TRBV9|TRBJ1-3
TGTGCCAGCAGCGCACAGGGATTGAGCTCTGGAAACACCATATATTTT
CASSAQGLSSGNTIYF
>.|.|TRBV5-1|TRBJ1-2
TGCGCCAGCAGCGCCGGACCAGAGGGCTATGGCTACACCTTC
CASSAGPEGYGYTF
>TRBD2|.|TRBV10-3|TRBJ2-1
TGTGCCGCCCGCCTTGGCGGGGGGAACAATGAGCAGTTCTTC
CAARLGGGNNEQFF
>TRBD1|.|TRBV18|TRBJ1-4
TGTGCCAGCTCACCACGCAGGGGGGAAAAACTGTTTTTT
CASSPRRGEKLFF
>TRBD2|.|TRBV5-1|TRBJ2-3
TGCGCCAGCAGCTTGGGCGAGCGGGGGTTATCGGATACGCAGTATTTT
CASSLGERGLSDTQYF
>TRBD1|.|TRBV29-1|TRBJ2-7
TGCAGCGTCGTACCCAGGGGGTCCTACGAGCAGTACTTC
CSVVPRGSYEQYF
>.|.|TRBV5-3|TRBJ1-3
TGTGCCAGAAGCCATACAGGGCTCGGAAACACCATATATTTT
CARSHTGLGNTIYF
>TRBD2|.|TRBV7-2|TRBJ2-7
TGTGCCAGCAGCTTGAGCGGGGTTACTTTCTACGAGCAGTACTTC
CASSLSGVTFYEQYF
>TRBD2|.|TRBV24-1|TRBJ2-2
TGTGCCACCAGTGACCCAGCGGGGGGGCTATTTGGGGAGCTGTTTTTT
CATSDPAGGLFGELFF
>TRBD1|.|TRBV28|TRBJ1-1
TGTGCCAGCAGTTTGGCAGGGGGCGGTAGGACTGAAGCTTTCTTT
CASSLAGGGRTEAFF
>.|once|TRBV5-6|TRBJ1-3
TGTGCCAGCAGTCCTGCTTGGGGGGATTCTGGAAACACCATATATTTT
CASSPAWGDSGNTIYF
>.|.|TRBV6-5|TRBJ2-7
TGTGCCAGCAGTTACAGACAAGAATACGAGCAGTACTTC
CASSYRQEYEQYF
>.|.|TRBV19|TRBJ1-6
TGTGCCAGTAGTCCCGCCCTGAGCTCCTATAATTCACCCCTCCACTTT
CASSPALSSYNSPLHF
>TRBD2|.|TRBV5-4|TRBJ2-7
TGTGCCAGCAGCTTGGAGCGGGGGGCTTTGTACTTC
CASSLERGALYF
>.|.|TRBV6-5|TRBJ2-5
TGTGCCAGCAGTCCTAAATTGGGCCTCCAAGAGACCCAGTACTTC
CASSPKLGLQETQYF
>.|.|TRBV2|TRBJ1-5
TGTGCCAGTTCAGGGGAATATAGCAATCAGCCCCAGCATTTT
CASSGEYSNQPQHF
>TRBD1|.|TRBV24-1|TRBJ2-7
TGTGCCACCAGTGATTTGCTAGGGACAGCCCCCTACGAGCAGTACTTC
CATSDLLGTAPYEQYF
>.|.|TRBV5-1|TRBJ2-2
TGCGCCAGCAGCTTTACGACAGCCACGCTGGACACCGGGGAGCTGTTTTTT
CASSFTTATLDTGELFF
>.|few|TRBV29-1|TRBJ2-1
TGCAGCGTTGAATTCAGGGACAATGAGCAGTTCTTC
CSVEFRDNEQFF
>.|once|TRBV6-6|TRBJ2-3
TGTGCCAGCAGTGCCGGCTCGGGGGGCGAGGCAGATACGCAGTATTTT
CASSAGSGGEADTQYF
>.|.|TRBV24-1|TRBJ2-2
TGTGCCACCAGTGCCTTGGGGACATCAAACACCGGGGAGCTGTTTTTT
CATSALGTSNTGELFF
>TRBD2|.|TRBV4-1|TRBJ2-3
TGCGCCAGCAGCCCTCCCCCGGCGCGGGGGGACTCAGATACGCAGTATTTT
CASSPPPARGDSDTQYF
>TRBD1|.|TRBV19|TRBJ1-2
TGTGCCAGTAGAAACCGGGACAGGGCCCGTGGCTACACCTTC
CASRNRDRARGYTF
>TRBD1|.|TRBV6-5|TRBJ1-6
TGTGCCAGCGGGAATGGACAGGGCCTACCCCTCCACTTT
CASGNGQGLPLHF
>TRBD1|once|TRBV30|TRBJ1-3
TGTGCCTGGAGTCGGGACAGAGCCTCTGGAAACACCATATATTTT
CAWSRDRASGNTIYF
>TRBD1|.|TRBV11-3|TRBJ2-2
TGTGCCAGCAGCCCACAGGGGGCGAGTACCGGGGAGCTGTTTTTT
CASSPQGASTGELFF
>TRBD1|.|TRBV30|TRBJ1-2
TGTGCCGGACGACAGGGCGAAGGTGGCTACACCTTC
CAGRQGEGGYTF
>.|.|TRBV3-1/TRBV3-2|TRBJ2-7
TGTGCCAGCAGCCGAGGGGGCGAGCAGTACTTC
CASSRGGEQYF
>.|.|TRBV30|TRBJ2-4
TGTGCCTGGAGTGTACCGACTAGGGGGGGACTAGCCAAAAACATTCAGTACTTC
CAWSVPTRGGLAKNIQYF
>.|once|TRBV12-5|TRBJ2-7
TGTGCTAGTGGGCCAGGATCGTCATCCTACGAGCAGTACTTC
CASGPGSSSYEQYF
>TRBD2|.|TRBV25-1|TRBJ2-1
TGTGCCAGCAGTGAGGGTAGCGGGACGTTCTTCAATGAGCAGTTCTTC
CASSEGSGTFFNEQFF
>.|.|TRBV4-1|TRBJ1-3
TGCGCCAGCAGCGAATCTCAGGTTCAGGGAAACACCATATATTTT
CASSESQVQGNTIYF
>.|.|TRBV15|TRBJ1-1
TGTGCCACCAGCAGAGATTTTCCCTACACTGAAGCTTTCTTT
CATSRDFPYTEAFF
>.|.|TRBV6-5|TRBJ1-2
TGTGCCAGCAGTTACTCGAAACGTAGTGCTGCCTATGGCTACACCTTC
CASSYSKRSAAYGYTF
>TRBD2|.|TRBV12-5|TRBJ2-1
TGTGCTAGTGGTTTGGTAGAGACGGGGGGGCAGAGTGAGCAGTTCTTC
CASGLVETGGQSEQFF
>.|.|TRBV6-5|TRBJ1-5
TGTGCCAGCAGTCCCGACAGGATCCAGCCCCAGCATTTT
CASSPDRIQPQHF
>TRBD1|.|TRBV19|TRBJ1-1
TGTGCCAGTAGTCTGAGGACAGGGGGCAATACTGAAGCTTTCTTT
CASSLRTGGNTEAFF
>TRBD2|.|TRBV11-2|TRBJ2-1
TGTGCCAGCAGCCGAGGGACTAGCGAAGGGGATGAGCAGTTCTTC
CASSRGTSEGDEQFF